This is a list of T cell receptor beta chains from one sample in a study of T cell responses to AZD1222 COVID-19 vaccine. This table comes from immunoSEQ multiplex PCR, and its TCRdb copy is limited to in-frame clones, with some not included. This table has 110,000 to 150,000 clones, more than 85% appearing once. The specimen was peripheral blood, collected after recovery from COVID-19. The receptors come from an adult who had recovered from COVID-19. Each CDR3 is given with its conserved first and last residue. A D gene is named only where the DNA matches it firmly. The listing skips clone size in some rows; elsewhere it reads once, few, many or a size class.

V: TRBV5-1; J: TRBJ1-6; D: TRBD1; size: NA; CDR3: CASSRGTAVSYNSPLHF; DNA: TGCGCCAGCAGCCGAGGGACAGCAGTCTCCTATAATTCACCCCTCCACTTT
V: TRBV6-5; J: TRBJ2-7; D: NA; size: NA; CDR3: CASRADFIEGDEQYF; DNA: TGTGCCAGCAGGGCGGACTTTATTGAGGGTGACGAGCAGTACTTC
V: TRBV6-4; J: TRBJ2-3; D: NA; size: medium-sized; CDR3: CASSDQGGTDTQYF; DNA: TGTGCCAGCAGTGATCAGGGAGGCACAGATACGCAGTATTTT
V: TRBV28; J: TRBJ2-7; D: NA; size: NA; CDR3: CASSYKDREIAEQYF; DNA: TGTGCCAGCAGCTATAAGGACCGGGAGATAGCCGAGCAGTACTTC
V: TRBV28; J: TRBJ1-4; D: TRBD1; size: NA; CDR3: CATIHRQGWNEKLFF; DNA: TGTGCCACCATTCACCGACAGGGATGGAATGAAAAACTGTTTTTT
V: TRBV6-5; J: TRBJ2-5; D: NA; size: NA; CDR3: CASSYSQGIGETQYF; DNA: TGTGCCAGCAGTTACTCGCAGGGTATTGGAGAGACCCAGTACTTC
V: TRBV27; J: TRBJ1-5; D: NA; size: once; CDR3: CASSFSNQPQHF; DNA: TGTGCCAGCAGTTTTAGCAATCAGCCCCAGCATTTT
V: TRBV29-1; J: TRBJ1-3; D: NA; size: NA; CDR3: CSVEGPGNTIYF; DNA: TGCAGCGTTGAGGGGCCCGGAAACACCATATATTTT
V: TRBV19; J: TRBJ1-1; D: NA; size: NA; CDR3: CASSLGTEKNTEAFF; DNA: TGTGCCAGTAGTCTTGGGACTGAAAAGAACACTGAAGCTTTCTTT
V: TRBV18; J: TRBJ1-3; D: NA; size: NA; CDR3: CASSPIDSGNTIYF; DNA: TGTGCCAGCTCACCCATTGACTCTGGAAACACCATATATTTT
V: TRBV20-1; J: TRBJ1-6; D: NA; size: NA; CDR3: CSAGLGSPLHF; DNA: TGCAGTGCTGGGTTAGGTTCACCCCTCCACTTT
V: TRBV6-5; J: TRBJ2-7; D: TRBD1; size: NA; CDR3: CASTLGQGYEQYF; DNA: TGTGCCAGCACCTTAGGACAGGGCTACGAGCAGTACTTC
V: TRBV27; J: TRBJ2-3; D: TRBD1; size: NA; CDR3: CASSSRDRITDTQYF; DNA: TGTGCCAGCAGTAGTAGGGACAGGATCACAGATACGCAGTATTTT